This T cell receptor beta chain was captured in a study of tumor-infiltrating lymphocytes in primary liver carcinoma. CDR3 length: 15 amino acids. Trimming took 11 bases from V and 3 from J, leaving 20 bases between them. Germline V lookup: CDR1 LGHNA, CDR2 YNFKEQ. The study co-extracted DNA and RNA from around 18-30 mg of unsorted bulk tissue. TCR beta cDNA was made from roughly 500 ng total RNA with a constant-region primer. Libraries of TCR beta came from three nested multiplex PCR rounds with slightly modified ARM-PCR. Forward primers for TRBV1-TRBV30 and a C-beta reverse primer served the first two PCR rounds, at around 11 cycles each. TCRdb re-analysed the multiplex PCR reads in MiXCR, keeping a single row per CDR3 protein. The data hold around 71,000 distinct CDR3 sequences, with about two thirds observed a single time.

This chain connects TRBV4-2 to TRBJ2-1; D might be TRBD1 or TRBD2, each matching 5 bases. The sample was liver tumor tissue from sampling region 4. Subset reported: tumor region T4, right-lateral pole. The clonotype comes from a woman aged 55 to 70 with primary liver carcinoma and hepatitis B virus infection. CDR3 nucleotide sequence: TGTGCCGACAGCCAAGGGGAGACAGACTACAATGAGCAGTTCTTC. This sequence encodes CADSQGETDYNEQFF.